Below, 10 T cell receptor beta chains from the same sample are listed, as sequenced in a study of metastatic and nonmetastatic thyroid tumors. TCRdb redid the clone calls on the PCR reads using MiXCR. Among 20,000 or so clones listed, approximately 24% were seen once. Patients were all untreated before their thyroid surgery. Specimen: adjacent normal tissue. The source of these receptors is a female donor with papillary thyroid cancer or a benign thyroid nodule (not recorded which). Some clones in this sample may be carry-over from other donors' samples.

The table lists this clone with many counts. CDR3: CASSGPAYNEQFF. The CDR3 region has the DNA TGTGCCAGTAGCGGGCCAGCCTACAATGAGCAGTTCTTC. The rearrangement joins TRBV19 to TRBJ2-1; D gene uncertain. Per the germline V gene, CDR1 is LNHDA and CDR2 is SQIVND (reference sequence). With 6 bases removed from V and 2 bases from J, the gap between germline ends came to 8 bases. This CDR3 is built from 13 residues.

This clone qualifies as medium-sized. The CDR3 coding sequence is TGTGCCAGCAGCTTAGGTTTTGAGTCCTACGAGCAGTACTTC. This encodes CASSLGFESYEQYF. The chain links TRBV11-2 to TRBJ2-7; no definite D call. The CDR3 contains 14 residues. Germline V CDR1 and CDR2: SGHAT, FQNNGV. The V gene lost 1 base and the J gene lost 1 base, with 8 bases spanning the gap.

The V gene is TRBV9, the J gene TRBJ2-7; D remains ambiguous. Germline V gives CDR1 SGDLS, CDR2 YYNGEE. The CDR3 has 15 residues. With 4 bases removed from V and 1 base from J, the gap between germline ends came to 15 bases. Here the CDR3 reads CASSPDAFASYEQYF. The CDR3 nucleotides read TGTGCCAGCAGCCCAGACGCCTTCGCATCCTACGAGCAGTACTTC.

This clone came up a few times. The chain has TRBV7-2 and TRBJ2-7; D is unclear. The CDR3 loop spans 13 amino acids. Trimming removed 2 bases at V and 3 bases at J, with 8 bases between. Per the germline V gene, CDR1 is SGHTA and CDR2 is FQGNSA. The CDR3 protein is CASSLRAGYEQYF. CDR3 nucleotide sequence: TGTGCCAGCAGCTTACGGGCAGGCTACGAGCAGTACTTC.

The J gene is TRBJ2-7, the V gene TRBV20-1; D unresolved. Germline values: CDR1 DFQATT, CDR2 SNEGSKA (reference sequence). The CDR3 length is 13 residues. Trimming shortened V by 8 bases and J by 6 bases, and 20 bases separated the two germline ends. CDR3 bases: TGCAGTTCTGCTCCTAGAGGAACTGGCGAGCAGTACTTC. Translated: CSSAPRGTGEQYF.

This clone was seen only a few times. V gene TRBV6-1 combines with J gene TRBJ1-5, with D maybe TRBD1 (5 bases). Germline CDR1 and CDR2: MNHNS and SASEGT. The CDR3 consists of 14 residues. V lost 0 bases and J 6 bases, leaving 9 bases between the germline ends. CDR3 protein: CASSEAWGGQPQHF. CDR3 nucleotide sequence: TGTGCCAGCAGTGAAGCGTGGGGCGGTCAGCCCCAGCATTTT.

The rearrangement joins TRBV28 to TRBJ1-2, with 7 bases aligning to TRBD1. CDR1 is MDHEN and CDR2 is SYDVKM in the germline V gene. This CDR3 has 13 amino acids. Losses at the gene ends were 4 bases for V and 5 bases for J; bases not matched to a gene: 4. DNA for the CDR3: TGTGCCAGCAGTTCGACAGGGTGTTATGGCTACACCTTC. Encoded protein: CASSSTGCYGYTF.

V usage is TRBV5-1 and J usage is TRBJ2-1, with D tentatively TRBD2 (6 bases). The V end lost 4 bases, the J end lost 4 bases, and 12 bases lay between the germline ends. CDR3 length: 14 amino acids. Germline CDR1 and CDR2: SGHRS and YFSETQ. CDR3 bases: TGCGCCAGCAGCGCCGGGACTCTTTACAATGAGCAGTTCTTC. This translates into CASSAGTLYNEQFF.

The rearrangement links TRBV28 to TRBJ1-2, with 8 bases fitting TRBD1. This CDR3 has 15 residues. Germline V gene data show CDR1 as MDHEN and CDR2 as SYDVKM. Trimming took 5 bases from V and 4 from J; bases not matched to a gene: 9. In DNA form, the CDR3 reads TGTGCCAGCAGTCCAAACAGGGGGTCCCTCTATGGCTACACCTTC. Encoded protein: CASSPNRGSLYGYTF.

On this clone itself: A junction end diverges from the germline sequence, so it may reflect a read error. The chain recombines TRBV5-5 with TRBJ1-5; D unresolved. Germline V lookup: CDR1 SGHKS, CDR2 YYEKEE (reference sequence). The CDR3 runs to 12 residues. The CDR3 loop reads CATSLIVQPQHF. Here the CDR3 DNA reads TGTGCCACCAGCTTGATAGTGCAGCCCCAGCATTTT.